Below, 17 T cell receptor beta chains from the same sample are listed, as sequenced in a study of T cells in Graves' hyperthyroidism and ophthalmopathy. Amplified TCR beta CDR3 regions derived from RNA transcripts. RT-PCR in the first round (using the HTBI primer set) targeted the TCR CDR3. MiXCR, applied by TCRdb to the multiplex PCR reads, yields one record per CDR3 protein. This sample has around 300,000 distinct CDR3 sequences; around 20% occur once, and the top ten carry roughly 60%. The sample consisted of blood. These TCRs come from a man aged 25-45 years with Graves' ophthalmopathy.

This clonotype was seen only a few times. The chain is built from TRBV27 and TRBJ2-1; possibly TRBD1 for D (6 bases). This CDR3 has 13 amino acids. Trimming shortened V by 0 bases and J by 10 bases, and 10 bases separated the two germline ends. The germline V gene has CDR1 MNHEY and CDR2 SMNVEV (reference sequence). The chain's CDR3 is CASSLSGQMEQFF. CDR3 nucleotides: TGTGCCAGCAGTTTATCGGGACAAATGGAGCAGTTCTTC.

The chain recombines TRBV19 with TRBJ2-5, with 7 bases aligning to TRBD1. The V gene end was trimmed by 3 bases and the J gene end by 4 bases; junction bases not matched to a gene: 8. Germline values: CDR1 LNHDA, CDR2 SQIVND (reference sequence). CDR3 length: 15 amino acids. The CDR3, as DNA: TGTGCCAGTAGTATCGAGACAGGGCTACGAGAGACCCAGTACTTC. Translation gives CASSIETGLRETQYF. Complete variable domain (other parts from reference TRBV19 and TRBJ2-5): DGGITQSPKYLFRKEGQNVTLSCEQNLNHDAMYWYRQDPGQGLRLIYYSQIVNDFQKGDIAEGYSVSREKKESFPLTVTSAQKNPTAFYLCASSIETGLRETQYFGPGTRLLVL.

Ten or more counts support this clonotype. V and J are TRBV12-3 or TRBV12-4 and TRBJ2-3, with no clear D. V was trimmed by 1 base and J by 2 bases, leaving 13 bases between them. The CDR3 spans 16 residues. CDR3 sequence reads: CASSLVGRLTTDTQYF. The CDR3 DNA reads as TGTGCCAGCAGTTTAGTCGGCCGACTTACCACAGATACGCAGTATTTT.

The chain couples TRBV25-1 to TRBJ2-1; 13 nucleotides match TRBD2. CDR1 is MGHDK, CDR2 SYGVNS, per germline. The CDR3 has 15 residues. Unmatched junction bases numbered 7, after V lost 7 bases and J lost 7 bases. CDR3 region: CASNPPGLAGNEQFF. CDR3 nucleotides: TGTGCCAGCAACCCTCCGGGACTAGCGGGGAATGAGCAGTTCTTC.

This clonotype was detected only a few times. V usage is TRBV4-1 and J usage is TRBJ2-5; no reliable D call. CDR1 and CDR2 from the germline V gene are MGHRA and YSYEKL. Trimming removed 0 bases from V and 1 base from J, with 12 bases in between. CDR3 length: 16 residues. CDR3 bases: TGCGCCAGCAGCCAAGAAGGGAACCTACCCCAAGAGACCCAGTACTTC. It translates to CASSQEGNLPQETQYF.

V and J are TRBV2 and TRBJ2-5; 10 bases map to TRBD2. V trimming: 2 bases; J trimming: 6 bases; junction bases outside the gene matches: 9. The CDR3 loop spans 16 amino acids. The germline V gene encodes CDR1 SNHLY and CDR2 FYNNEI. The CDR3 here is CASSERSSGSFQTQYF. CDR3 nucleotides: TGTGCCAGCAGTGAAAGGTCTAGCGGGAGCTTCCAGACCCAGTACTTC.

J is TRBJ2-1 and V is TRBV5-1; the D gene is possibly TRBD1 (5 bases). Trimming cost V 4 bases and J 6 bases, with 8 bases left between them. From germline, CDR1 is SGHRS and CDR2 YFSETQ. The CDR3 is 12 residues long. The chain's CDR3 is CASSQDTNEQFF. The CDR3 coding sequence is TGCGCCAGCAGCCAGGACACCAATGAGCAGTTCTTC.

This chain joins TRBV15 and TRBJ2-5, with D unresolved. V lost 1 base and J lost 3, with 6 bases in between. The CDR3 is made up of 13 amino acids. Per germline, CDR1 LNHNV and CDR2 YYDKDF (reference sequence). CDR3 in amino acids: CATSRVPEETQYF. The CDR3 coding sequence is TGTGCCACCAGCAGAGTTCCCGAAGAGACCCAGTACTTC. The variable domain in full, with the rest retrieved from reference TRBV15 and TRBJ2-5, is DAMVIQNPRYQVTQFGKPVTLSCSQTLNHNVMYWYQQKSSQAPKLLFHYYDKDFNNEADTPDNFQSRRPNTSFCFLDIRSPGLGDTAMYLCATSRVPEETQYFGPGTRLLVL.

This clonotype was counted a single time. This chain links TRBV28 with TRBJ2-3; D is unresolved. This CDR3 region has 12 residues. The V gene lost 6 bases and the J gene lost 4 bases, with 8 bases spanning the gap. The V gene's germline CDR1 is MDHEN and CDR2 SYDVKM. The CDR3 here is CASRTLADTQYF. In nucleotides, the CDR3 is TGTGCCAGCAGGACTTTGGCAGATACGCAGTATTTT. The full variable domain, in which reference TRBV28 and TRBJ2-3 provide the parts outside the CDR3, is DVKVTQSSRYLVKRTGEKVFLECVQDMDHENMFWYRQDPGLGLRLIYFSYDVKMKEKGDIPEGYSVSREKKERFSLILESASTNQTSMYLCASRTLADTQYFGPGTRLTVL.

The sample holds many counts of this clonotype. This chain links TRBV5-1 with TRBJ1-6; 10 bases line up with TRBD1. CDR1 is SGHRS and CDR2 is YFSETQ in the germline V gene. There are 15 residues in the CDR3. The V segment lost 0 bases and the J segment 10 bases; nucleotides outside the gene matches: 4. The CDR3: CASSLGDRGRSPLHF. CDR3 in DNA: TGCGCCAGCAGCTTGGGGGACAGGGGAAGGTCACCCCTCCACTTT.

This chain joins TRBV11-3 and TRBJ2-2; D is unresolved. V gave up 7 bases and J gave up 8 bases, with 17 bases separating them. There are 14 residues in the CDR3. Germline V gene data show CDR1 as SGHNT and CDR2 as YENEEA. The CDR3 bases are TGTGCCAGCAACCCCCCCTTAAATCCGGGGGAGCTGTTTTTT. Translated, it gives CASNPPLNPGELFF.

This clonotype was seen a few times. One junction end does not reproduce the germline sequence, and a read error may be involved. The chain couples TRBV6-1 to TRBJ1-2; no firm D call. The CDR3 extends over 9 amino acids. Germline V gene lookup returns CDR1 MNHNS and CDR2 SASEGT. Here the CDR3 DNA reads TGTGCCAGCAACTCTGGCTACACCTTC. This codes for CASNSGYTF.

This clonotype has ten or more counts. The rearrangement links TRBV3-1 to TRBJ1-1; D unresolved. Germline CDR1 LGHDT, CDR2 YNNKEL (reference sequence). The CDR3 totals 13 residues. V was pared by 4 bases and J by 5 bases, with 11 bases between. CDR3 DNA: TGTGCCAGCAGCCGTAAGTCAGGAACTGAAGCTTTCTTT. This sequence encodes CASSRKSGTEAFF.

The chain couples TRBV9 to TRBJ1-1; unclear D gene. This CDR3 has 15 amino acids. CDR1 and CDR2 (germline): SGDLS, YYNGEE. Trimming took off 0 bases at V and 2 bases at J, with 11 bases between the two ends. The CDR3 protein is CASSVVERGNTEAFF. CDR3 in DNA: TGTGCCAGCAGCGTAGTAGAGCGGGGAAACACTGAAGCTTTCTTT.

This clonotype appeared a few times. The chain combines TRBV5-4 with TRBJ2-5, with D perhaps matching TRBD1 (5 bases). V was shortened by 4 bases and J by 5 bases, with 18 bases between the two germline ends. CDR3 length: 15 amino acids. Per the germline V gene, CDR1 is SGHNT and CDR2 is YYREEE (reference sequence). CDR3 nucleotide sequence: TGTGCCAGCAGCCCCTCGACAGAGCCCAGGGAGACCCAGTACTTC. It is translated as CASSPSTEPRETQYF.

A word on this clonotype: A much larger clone lies a single base off, so this may be a read error. The CDR3 region is CSATDRGTEAFF. The CDR3 DNA is TGCAGCGCTACTGACAGGGGCACTGAAGCTTTCTTT. The rearrangement uses TRBV29-1 and TRBJ1-1; 8 positions match TRBD1. The CDR3 is 12 residues long. The germline gives CDR1 SQVTM, CDR2 ANQGSEA. The J segment lost 4 bases and the V segment lost 7 bases, leaving 5 bases of the junction unmatched.

This clonotype was picked up a small number of times. The chain couples TRBV4-1 to TRBJ2-1; 10 bases are a match to TRBD2. The germline CDR1 and CDR2 sequences are MGHRA and YSYEKL. J was trimmed by 3 bases and V by 2 bases; bases with no gene match: 4. This CDR3 is built from 16 residues. In DNA form, the CDR3 reads TGCGCCAGCAGCCAATACCTAGCGGGAGACTACAATGAGCAGTTCTTC. Protein: CASSQYLAGDYNEQFF.